A single TCR beta chain is shown here with its context. TCRdb reprocessed the reads with MiXCR, giving one entry per CDR3 protein. This table has under 250,000 distinct CDR3 sequences, around an eighth appearing once. This sample is part of a study of T cell repertoires in cytomegalovirus infection. The CDR3 length is 15 residues. CDR1 SGHRS and CDR2 YFSETQ come from the germline V gene. V gave up 0 bases and J gave up 1 base, with 8 bases separating them. Sequences were obtained from PBMCs. This chain connects TRBV5-1 to TRBJ2-1; D not resolved. This sequence originates from a human donor in good health (CMV status not recorded). Some clones in this sample may be carry-over from other donors' samples. CDR3 loop: CASSLESESYNEQFF. The DNA for the CDR3 is TGCGCCAGCAGCTTGGAGTCAGAATCCTACAATGAGCAGTTCTTC.